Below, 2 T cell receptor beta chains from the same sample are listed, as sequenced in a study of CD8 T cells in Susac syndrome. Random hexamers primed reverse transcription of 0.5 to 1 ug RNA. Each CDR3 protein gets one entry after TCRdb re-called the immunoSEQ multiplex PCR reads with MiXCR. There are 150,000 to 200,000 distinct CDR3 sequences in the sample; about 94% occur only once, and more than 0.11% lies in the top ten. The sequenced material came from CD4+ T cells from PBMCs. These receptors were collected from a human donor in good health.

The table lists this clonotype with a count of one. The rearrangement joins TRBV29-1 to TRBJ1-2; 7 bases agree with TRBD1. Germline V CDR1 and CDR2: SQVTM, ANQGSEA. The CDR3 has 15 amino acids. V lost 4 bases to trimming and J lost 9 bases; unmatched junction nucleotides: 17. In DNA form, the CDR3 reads TGCAGCGTTGTTCCTAGGTTGACAGGGTTCAGGAGCTACACCTTC. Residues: CSVVPRLTGFRSYTF. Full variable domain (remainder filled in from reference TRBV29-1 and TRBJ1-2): SAVISQKPSRDICQRGTSLTIQCQVDSQVTMMFWYRQQPGQSLTLIATANQGSEATYESGFVIDKFPISRPNLTFSTLTVSNMSPEDSSIYLCSVVPRLTGFRSYTFGSGTRLTVV.

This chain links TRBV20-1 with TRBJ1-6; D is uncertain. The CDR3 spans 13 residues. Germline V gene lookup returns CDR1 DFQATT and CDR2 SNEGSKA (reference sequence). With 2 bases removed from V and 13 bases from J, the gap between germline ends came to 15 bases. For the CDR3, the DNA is TGCAGTGCTAGAAGCACGGGGTACGGTCCCCTCCACTTT. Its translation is CSARSTGYGPLHF.